This T cell receptor (beta chain) stems from a study of molecular identifiers for immune sequencing clone quantification. Study-level findings and limits: Clones above 20 RNA copies contained over 98% of effector molecules but under 1% of naive ones.

V dropped 6 bases and J dropped 6 bases, with 14 bases sitting between them. In germline, CDR1 is MNHEY, CDR2 SMNVEV (reference sequence). This CDR3 is built from 14 residues. Methods described previously, with TCR primers listed, were used for bulk TCR libraries. TCRdb used MiXCR to reprocess the PCR reads, holding one entry per CDR3 protein. The sample has 9,500 to 15,000 distinct CDR3 sequences, roughly 18% seen once. Sample share makes this clonotype medium-sized. Its antigen is not known. Sequencing was carried out using naive CD8+ T cells from blood, with Jurkat cell RNA spiked in. As to subset: FACS-sorted CD8+CD4-CCR7+CD45RA+ naive T cells. The chain links TRBV27 to TRBJ1-4, with D unresolved. This clonotype was sampled from a human donor in good health. Some libraries in this study had Jurkat cell RNA spiked in. CDR3 sequence: CASREDVWDEKLFF. The CDR3 DNA reads as TGTGCCAGCAGGGAGGACGTCTGGGATGAAAAACTGTTTTTT.